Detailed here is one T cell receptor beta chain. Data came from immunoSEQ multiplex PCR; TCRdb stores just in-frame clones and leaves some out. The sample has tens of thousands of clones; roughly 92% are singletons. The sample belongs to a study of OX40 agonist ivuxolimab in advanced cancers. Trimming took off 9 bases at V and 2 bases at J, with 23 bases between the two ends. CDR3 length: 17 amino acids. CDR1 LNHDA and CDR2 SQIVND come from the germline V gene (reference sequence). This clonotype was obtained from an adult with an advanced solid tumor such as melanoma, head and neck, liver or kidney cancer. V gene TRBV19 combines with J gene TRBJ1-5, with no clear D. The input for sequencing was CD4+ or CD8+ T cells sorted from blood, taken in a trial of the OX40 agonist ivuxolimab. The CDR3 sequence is CASLNGSAAVGNQPQHF. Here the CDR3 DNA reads TGTGCCAGCCTTAATGGGTCGGCGGCGGTAGGCAATCAGCCCCAGCATTTT.